This T cell receptor (beta chain) was recorded in a study of cytomegalovirus exposure and HLA in healthy donors (dated by TCRdb to the late 2010s). Regarding the research as a whole: In an earlier analysis of roughly 590 of the donors, 276 Gb of sequence data and just under 120 million unique TCR beta sequences from about 179 million T cells were reported. Among roughly 400 genotyped donors of the cohort, an average of approximately 200,000 unique TCR beta nucleotide sequences was sequenced per donor, of which about 19% were non-productive. Typing coverage differed by locus: A, B, C, DRB1 and DQB1 were typed in about 620-640 donors, DQA1 in about 500, DPA1 in 600 to 610, and DPB1 in just under 490. Rather than drawing on any new phenotypic data, the later analysis identified candidate immune exposures from TCR beta sequences and the way those sequences occurred across donors. To predict cytomegalovirus infection status, the study brought together high-throughput TCR immunosequencing, statistical association of individual TCRs with disease status, and machine learning. Donor age, sex, ethnicity and CMV serostatus were collected together with the repertoire data. Because of strong linkage in the cohort, roughly 5 DR-DQ haplotypes were treated as single units for association and clustering. An earlier analysis of 500 to 750 of the donors applied high-throughput TCR beta sequencing to assess whether each TCR beta V gene segment acted as functional or pseudogenic. The study used immunosequencing to profile the T cell repertoires of around 600 subjects and linked those repertoires to cytomegalovirus serostatus. About 300 gigabases of sequencing data and 75 million to 85 million unique TCR sequences made up an early release that covered about 640 HLA-typed donors. Every repertoire in the discovery cohort had been generated on one and the same sequencing platform. In a later analysis, previously published TCR beta repertoires from more than 500 donors were re-analyzed and high-resolution HLA genotyping was added so that TCR occurrence patterns could be studied. A later genetic analysis used genome-wide SNP genotypes for about 60% of the roughly 670 donors, treating that subset as a discovery cohort. The study aimed to test whether signatures of past pathogen exposure could be identified by cataloging public T cell receptors. A separate validation cohort of roughly 110 different subjects was used in addition to the approximately 610-subject first cohort. HLA typing covered class I and class II loci at four-digit resolution. Of the roughly 400 genotyped donors, about 84% fell in the genetic ancestry cluster associated with self-reported Caucasian donors.

Study-level results and caveats: In vitro tests confirmed that three of the cytomegalovirus-associated TCR beta chains recognize cytomegalovirus antigens. Only TCR beta chains were sequenced in this cohort, and the absence of alpha or paired-chain data limited detectable features. For the cohort, immune exposure information was limited to CMV serostatus. A later analysis found that TCR association rates varied across HLA loci, with DRB1 alleles showing the most associated TCRs and HLA-C alleles the fewest. Broadly in line with IMGT annotations, most TCR beta V segments showed up in productive rearrangements about 87% or about 30% of the time in an earlier analysis of 587 of the donors. In a later genetic analysis, a missense DCLRE1C variant was associated with V-gene and J-gene trimming of TCR beta chains, and the association was replicated in an independent cohort. In both the original and validation cohorts, the classifier was reported to diagnose cytomegalovirus status with high specificity and sensitivity. In a later analysis, HLA-associated TCR beta chains were found to be more clonally expanded and to have lower generation probabilities than equally common non-associated chains. When HLA alleles, especially DR and DQ, strongly co-occurred, TCR associations were difficult to assign to individual alleles. Several of the top co-occurrence clusters appeared to be linked to parvovirus B19, influenza, CMV and Epstein-Barr virus, according to a later analysis. Presence/absence analyses assumed roughly uniform sequencing depth across donors, an assumption that may not hold. Because some donors lacked HLA typing at each locus, the association tests relied only on the typed subset. According to the authors, the approach could potentially be generalized to other disease states and immunological phenotypes. In a later analysis, about 16,000 TCR beta sequences were associated with specific HLA alleles at a false discovery rate of 0.05. The earlier analysis of a few hundred of the donors excluded approximately 15 rarely observed V segments, including chromosome 9 orphons, because counts were too low. A further reported finding was that TCR beta sequences accurately predicted the HLA-A and HLA-B alleles for most subjects in the first cohort. According to a later genetic analysis, donors in an Asian-associated ancestry cluster had fewer N-insertions in productive TCRs than the roughly 670-donor mean. A group of highly shared sequence variants was considered likely to be a technical artifact of the sequencing pipeline. In a later analysis, most CMV-associated TCR beta chains were found to appear HLA-restricted, with HLA associations seemingly driven largely by CMV exposure. The study listed approximately 150 TCR beta chains as associated with cytomegalovirus. Correlated functional status among segregating V segments might reflect linkage disequilibrium, but an unknown experimental factor could not be ruled out. Across donors, most TCR sequences were observed very rarely, whereas some public TCRs were present in many individuals.

The cohort was made up of hundreds of healthy bone marrow donors. At the time of sampling, all cohort members were nominally healthy, though unrecorded immune exposures were likely present. The donor tested CMV seronegative, placing the donor among the roughly 350 seronegative members of the cohort. Each donor provided a peripheral blood sample, and peripheral blood mononuclear cells were used for TCR beta sequencing. The Qiagen DNeasy Blood Extraction Kit was used to extract genomic DNA from the blood cell samples. This clone came up once. Its antigen is not yet known. There are no base qualities to consult, and no much larger clone falls within one base. The library was obtained by the immunoSEQ multiplex PCR assay. A mixture of 60 forward primers for TCR Vbeta segments and 13 reverse primers for TCR Jbeta segments was used in the multiplex PCR. The CDR3 region of rearranged TCR beta genes was amplified from genomic DNA by a multiplex PCR assay. On the Illumina HiSeq System, the amplified TCR beta libraries were sequenced as 87-base-pair reads. Turning to the authors' computational methods: A later analysis tallied 75 million to 95 million unique TCR beta chains across the roughly 610 repertoires, and some 12 million of those chains were shared by two or more donors. To remove PCR and sequencing errors, raw reads were error-corrected and collapsed into unique sequences using a nearest-neighbor algorithm that merged closely related sequences. To assign V, D and J gene segments, CDR3 sequences were aligned to IMGT reference sequences. For a sequence to be retained, a match of at least six nucleotides to both a V gene segment and a J gene segment was required. Rearrangements were classified as productive when the CDR3 lacked stop codons and remained in frame with V and J, and all other rearrangements were classified as non-productive. Following IMGT convention, CDR3 was defined as the stretch from the second conserved V-encoded cysteine up to the conserved J-encoded phenylalanine. In an earlier analysis of around 540 of the donors, sequences lacking an unambiguous match to a single V gene segment were excluded. In an earlier analysis of roughly 500 of the donors, V segments were called functional above 56.7% productive rearrangements and were called segregating when the between-donor standard deviation exceeded 5%. A statistical classification framework was built to diagnose cytomegalovirus status from the catalog of TCR beta chain sequences. A later analysis assigned V and J genes by comparing TCR nucleotide sequences with IMGT/GENE-DB human TR gene sequences. In a later analysis, CDR3 sequences and most-parsimonious VDJ recombination scenarios were assigned using the TCRdist pipeline. In a later analysis, every TCR beta chain was defined by the combination of its CDR3 amino acid sequence and its V-gene family, and reads without a unique V-gene family were dropped. A later analysis removed 600 or so highly shared, low-generation-probability nucleotide sequences to deal with suspected cross-contamination and a sequencing artifact. In a later analysis, a clonal expansion index for each public chain was calculated from normalized within-repertoire ranks of inferred template counts. Generation probabilities in a later analysis came from a VDJ recombination model fitted to out-of-frame rearrangements, and those results were checked against IGoR. Hypergeometric tests were used in a later analysis to score TCR-TCR, TCR-HLA and TCR-CMV co-occurrence, with a repertoire-size bias correction applied to the TCR pairs. A later analysis estimated false discovery rates by permuting HLA or CMV assignments 20 times. In a later analysis, co-occurring TCRs were grouped using DBSCAN, and TCRdist sequence similarity was added for clustering within HLA-allele-positive subsets. For co-occurrence clustering, repertoires with fewer than 30,000 or more than 120,000 public chains were excluded, along with four to six repertoires with anomalous nucleotide sharing. The table was pulled from immuneACCESS by TCRdb, which kept in-frame rearrangements only. Such tables lose some clones; where checked, under half of the loss comes from unresolved V genes, and the rest has no known cause. D and trimming were read from the DNA, whereas the V and J calls and clone size are those reported in that table. The sample has roughly 100,000 clones on record, 75% to 85% of them singletons. Of the sample, about 1.5% falls within the top ten clones.

The sample taken for sequencing was PBMCs. This TCR derives from a man aged 50-60 years in good health and CMV-seronegative.

Here is the DNA: TGTGCCAGCAGCTCGGGATCAAGTGAAAAACTGTTTTTT. Translated, it reads CASSSGSSEKLFF. The chain was built from TRBV7-2 and TRBJ1-4, with the D gene call left open. The CDR3, from cysteine to phenylalanine, totals 13 residues. The entry retains the CDR3 DNA only, 39 bases that are in frame from base 1. Taken from the germline V gene, the CDR1 and CDR2 loops are SGHTA and FQGNSA. V is cut by 4 bases and J by 7 bases, and the space between the germline ends is 10 bases.